The 2 T cell receptor beta chains below all came from one sample that was sequenced in a study of Graves' ophthalmopathy and Graves' hyperthyroidism. Amplification of TCR beta CDR3 regions used RNA transcripts. Following a first-round RT-PCR that used HTBI primers, a second-round multiplex PCR was carried out. TCRdb re-called the multiplex PCR reads through MiXCR, storing one row per CDR3 protein. This sample has almost 750,000 distinct CDR3 sequences, with 40% found just once. Sequencing used peripheral blood. The source is an adult man with Graves' ophthalmopathy.

This clonotype was counted a few times. The rearrangement links TRBV9 to TRBJ2-5; D is undetermined. The CDR3 runs to 15 residues. V gave up 0 bases and J gave up 5 bases, with 14 bases separating them. CDR1 is SGDLS, CDR2 YYNGEE, per germline. Written as DNA, the CDR3 is TGTGCCAGCAGCGTAGAATCGAGCTTTGGGGAGACCCAGTACTTC. Residues: CASSVESSFGETQYF.

The V and J genes are TRBV9 and TRBJ1-2; D is undetermined. The CDR3 has 14 residues. Germline CDR1 and CDR2: SGDLS and YYNGEE. V dropped 3 bases and J dropped 6 bases, with 15 bases sitting between them. The CDR3 reads CASSGLLAENGYTF. The CDR3, as DNA: TGTGCCAGCAGCGGCCTGCTGGCAGAGAATGGCTACACCTTC.